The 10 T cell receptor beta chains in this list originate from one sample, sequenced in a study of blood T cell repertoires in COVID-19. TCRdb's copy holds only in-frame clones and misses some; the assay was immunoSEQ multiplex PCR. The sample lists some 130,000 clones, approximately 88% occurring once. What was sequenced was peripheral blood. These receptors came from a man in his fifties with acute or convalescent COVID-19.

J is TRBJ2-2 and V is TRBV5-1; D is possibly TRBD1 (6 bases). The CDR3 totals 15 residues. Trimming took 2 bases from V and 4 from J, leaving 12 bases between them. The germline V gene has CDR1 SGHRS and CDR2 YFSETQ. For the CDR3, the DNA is TGCGCCAGCAGCTTTACAGGGACGAGCACCGGGGAGCTGTTTTTT. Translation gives CASSFTGTSTGELFF.

CDR3 residues: CATSDPRTGVNQPQHF. CDR3 bases: TGTGCCACCAGTGACCCTAGGACAGGGGTGAATCAGCCCCAGCATTTT. This chain connects TRBV24-1 to TRBJ1-5, with 9 positions matching TRBD1. After removal of 4 bases from V and 4 bases from J, the junction contained 7 bases not matched to a gene. The CDR3 sequence is 16 residues long. Germline CDR1 reads KGHDR; CDR2 reads SFDVKD.

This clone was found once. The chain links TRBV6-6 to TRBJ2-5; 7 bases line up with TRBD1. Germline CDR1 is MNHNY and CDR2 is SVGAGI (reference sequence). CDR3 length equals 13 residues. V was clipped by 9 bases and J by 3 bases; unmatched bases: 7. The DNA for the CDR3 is TGTGCCAGTCTCCGGGACAGTAAAGAGACCCAGTACTTC. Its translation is CASLRDSKETQYF.

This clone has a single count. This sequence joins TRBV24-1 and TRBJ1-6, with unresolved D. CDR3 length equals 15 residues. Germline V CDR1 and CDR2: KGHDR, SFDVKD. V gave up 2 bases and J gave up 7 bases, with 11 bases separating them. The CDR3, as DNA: TGTGCCACCAGTGATTCGAGGCAGCTAAATTCACCCCTCCACTTT. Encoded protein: CATSDSRQLNSPLHF.

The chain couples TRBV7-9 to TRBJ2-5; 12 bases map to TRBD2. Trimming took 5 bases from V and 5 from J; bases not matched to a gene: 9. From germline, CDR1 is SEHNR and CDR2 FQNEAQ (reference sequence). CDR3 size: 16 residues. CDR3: CASSAPGLAGWETQYF. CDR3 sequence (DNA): TGTGCCAGCAGCGCCCCCGGACTAGCGGGGTGGGAGACCCAGTACTTC.

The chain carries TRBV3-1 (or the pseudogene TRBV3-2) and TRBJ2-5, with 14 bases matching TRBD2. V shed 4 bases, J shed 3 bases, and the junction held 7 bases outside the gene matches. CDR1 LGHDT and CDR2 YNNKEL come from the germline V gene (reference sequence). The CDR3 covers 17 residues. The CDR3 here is CASSRLAGGQGEETQYF. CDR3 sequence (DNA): TGTGCCAGCAGCCGACTAGCGGGAGGGCAAGGGGAAGAGACCCAGTACTTC.

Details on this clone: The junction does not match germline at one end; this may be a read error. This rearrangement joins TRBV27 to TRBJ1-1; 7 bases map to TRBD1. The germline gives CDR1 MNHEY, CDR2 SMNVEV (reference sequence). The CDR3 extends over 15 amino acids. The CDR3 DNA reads TGTGCCAGCAGTTCCTGGACAGGCAGGCCCGATGGTTCGATCTTT. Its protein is CASSSWTGRPDGSIF.

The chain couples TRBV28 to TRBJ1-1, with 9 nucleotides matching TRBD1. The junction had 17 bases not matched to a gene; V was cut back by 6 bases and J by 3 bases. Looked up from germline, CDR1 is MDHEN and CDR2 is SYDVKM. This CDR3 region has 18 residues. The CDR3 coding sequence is TGTGCCAGCAGATTGCCACAGGGGGCTTGGGGTGGGGACACTGAAGCTTTCTTT. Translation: CASRLPQGAWGGDTEAFF.

In DNA form, the CDR3 reads TGCGCCAGCAGGGAGGAACCGGGACTAGCGGGGGTCACAGATACGCAGTATTTT. This translates into CASREEPGLAGVTDTQYF. The chain links TRBV5-1 to TRBJ2-3; 14 nucleotides line up with TRBD2. Per germline, CDR1 SGHRS and CDR2 YFSETQ. V shed 5 bases, J shed 2 bases, and the junction held 10 bases outside the gene matches. The CDR3 extends over 18 amino acids.

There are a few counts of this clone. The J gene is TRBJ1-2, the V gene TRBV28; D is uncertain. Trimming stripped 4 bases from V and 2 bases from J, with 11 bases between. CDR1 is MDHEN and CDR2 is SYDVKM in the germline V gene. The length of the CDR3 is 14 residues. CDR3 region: CASSSLGGNYGYTF. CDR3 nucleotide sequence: TGTGCCAGCAGTTCCCTCGGAGGGAACTATGGCTACACCTTC.